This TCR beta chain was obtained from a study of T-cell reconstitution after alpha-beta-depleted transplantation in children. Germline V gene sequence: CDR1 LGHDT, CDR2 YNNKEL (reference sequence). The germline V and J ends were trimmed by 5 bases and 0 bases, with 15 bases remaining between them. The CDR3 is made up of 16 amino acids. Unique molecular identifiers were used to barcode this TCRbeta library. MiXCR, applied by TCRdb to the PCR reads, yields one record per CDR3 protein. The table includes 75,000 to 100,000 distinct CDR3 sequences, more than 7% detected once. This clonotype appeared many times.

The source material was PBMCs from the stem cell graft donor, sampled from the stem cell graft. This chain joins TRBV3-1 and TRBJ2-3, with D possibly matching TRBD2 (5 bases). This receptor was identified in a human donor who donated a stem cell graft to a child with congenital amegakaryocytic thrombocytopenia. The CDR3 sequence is CASSILATISTDTQYF. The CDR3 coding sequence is TGTGCCAGCAGCATTTTAGCGACGATTAGCACAGATACGCAGTATTTT.